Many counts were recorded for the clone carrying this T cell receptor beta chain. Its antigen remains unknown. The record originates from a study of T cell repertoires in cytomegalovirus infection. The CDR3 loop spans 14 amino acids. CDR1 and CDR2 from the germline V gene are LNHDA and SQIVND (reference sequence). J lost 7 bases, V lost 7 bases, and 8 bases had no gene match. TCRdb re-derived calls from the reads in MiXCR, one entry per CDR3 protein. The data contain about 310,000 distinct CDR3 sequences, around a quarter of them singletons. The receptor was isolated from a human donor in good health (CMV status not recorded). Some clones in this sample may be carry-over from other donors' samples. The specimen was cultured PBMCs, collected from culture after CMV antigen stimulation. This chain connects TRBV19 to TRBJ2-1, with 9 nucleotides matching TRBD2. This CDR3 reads CASNGLAGINEQFF. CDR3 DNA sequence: TGTGCCAGTAACGGGCTAGCGGGAATAAATGAGCAGTTCTTC.